This T cell receptor beta chain stems from a study of blood T cell dynamics during melanoma immunotherapy. Overall study context: Metastatic melanoma patients received first-line pembrolizumab or nivolumab plus ipilimumab.

Indicated time point: week 3, after first cycle of checkpoint inhibitor. CDR1 and CDR2 from the germline V gene are MGHRA and YSYEKL. Trimming left V 0 bases short and J 4 bases short, with 16 bases between. The CDR3 runs to 16 residues. Data came from immunoSEQ multiplex PCR; TCRdb stores just in-frame clones and leaves some out. The table includes almost 7,000 clones, 85% detected once. The J gene is TRBJ2-7, the V gene TRBV4-1; no definite D call. The receptor was derived from a human donor with melanoma. Some clones in this sample may be carry-over from other donors' samples. This sample comprised blood, obtained from a patient treated with checkpoint blockade. The CDR3 sequence: CASSQDSATTSYEQYF. In nucleotides, the CDR3 is TGCGCCAGCAGCCAAGATAGTGCCACCACGTCATACGAGCAGTACTTC.